These 30 T cell receptor beta chains share one sample of origin, sequenced in a study of T cells in Graves' hyperthyroidism and ophthalmopathy. Regions amplified from RNA transcripts were the TCR beta CDR3 regions. The primer set for the first-round RT-PCR of the TCR CDR3 was HTBI. One entry per CDR3 protein results from TCRdb running MiXCR on the multiplex PCR reads. The sample contains approximately 480,000 distinct CDR3 sequences, less than 25% of which appear only once. Sequencing input: blood. These receptor sequences come from a man aged 18 to 29 with Graves' hyperthyroidism.

This clonotype was recorded many times. The chain combines TRBV28 with TRBJ1-3; D remains ambiguous. The ends were cut back, 5 bases at V and 6 bases at J, with 23 bases in the middle. This CDR3 has 17 amino acids. Germline V lookup: CDR1 MDHEN, CDR2 SYDVKM. The CDR3, as DNA: TGTGCCAGCAGTCCTAGATCGGGTTGGCGGTCGGAAAACACCATATATTTT. This sequence encodes CASSPRSGWRSENTIYF.

This clonotype was found once. The rearrangement uses TRBV10-3 and TRBJ1-5, with D unresolved. CDR3 size: 15 residues. V dropped 10 bases and J dropped 4 bases, with 20 bases sitting between them. Per the germline V gene, CDR1 is ENHRY and CDR2 is SYGVKD. The CDR3 protein is CATAPEGVGNQPQHF. CDR3 nucleotide sequence: TGTGCCACCGCCCCGGAAGGCGTTGGAAATCAGCCCCAGCATTTT.

A few counts support this clonotype. CDR3 in amino acids: CASSYSGGTGGRAEAFF. CDR3 in DNA: TGTGCCAGCAGTTACTCGGGTGGGACAGGGGGTAGAGCTGAAGCTTTCTTT. This chain uses TRBV6-5 with TRBJ1-1, with 11 bases aligning to TRBD1. Germline lookup yields CDR1 MNHEY and CDR2 SVGAGI. Unmatched junction bases numbered 9, after V lost 0 bases and J lost 6 bases. This CDR3 is 17 amino acids long.

This chain uses TRBV4-1 with TRBJ2-7; 7 bases fit TRBD1. Per germline, CDR1 MGHRA and CDR2 YSYEKL. The length of the CDR3 is 15 residues. V shed 4 bases, J shed 0 bases, and the junction held 6 bases outside the gene matches. In nucleotides, the CDR3 is TGCGCCAGCAGCCGTGGACAGGCCAGCTCCTACGAGCAGTACTTC. This translates into CASSRGQASSYEQYF.

In its sample, this clonotype was seen many times. The chain combines TRBV27 with TRBJ2-7; D unresolved. The CDR3 consists of 16 residues. V dropped 6 bases and J dropped 2 bases, with 20 bases sitting between them. The germline gives CDR1 MNHEY, CDR2 SMNVEV (reference sequence). CDR3 sequence reads: CASRSRWSDRPYEQYF. The CDR3 DNA reads as TGTGCCAGCAGAAGTAGGTGGTCAGACCGGCCCTACGAGCAGTACTTC.

This clonotype was counted at least ten times. This chain uses TRBV28 with TRBJ1-2; D remains unclear. With 6 bases removed from V and 1 base from J, the gap between germline ends came to 15 bases. CDR3 length: 15 residues. In germline, CDR1 is MDHEN, CDR2 SYDVKM. The CDR3 region is CASSHRTDDNYGYTF. The CDR3, as DNA: TGTGCCAGCAGCCATCGGACTGACGATAACTATGGCTACACCTTC.

This clonotype was detected only a few times. A much bigger clone sits one base away, suggesting this may be a read error. In DNA, the CDR3 is TGTGCCAGCAGTTTAAAACGGGCCCCACTTAAAGCTTTCTTT. Translation: CASSLKRAPLKAFF. V and J are TRBV12-3 or TRBV12-4 and TRBJ1-1; D unresolved. The CDR3 spans 14 residues. Deletions cut 2 bases from V and 9 bases from J, with 16 bases between.

In its sample, this clonotype was seen many times. This chain links TRBV7-2 with TRBJ1-2, with a possible D match to TRBD1 (5 bases). V lost 7 bases and J 7 bases, leaving 10 bases between the germline ends. Looked up from germline, CDR1 is SGHTA and CDR2 is FQGNSA. The CDR3 runs 11 residues. CDR3 nucleotides: TGTGCCAGCAATCCAGGGTTTGGCTACACCTTC. Translating gives CASNPGFGYTF.

V gene TRBV7-9 combines with J gene TRBJ2-5, with D perhaps TRBD2 (5 bases). The V end lost 1 base, the J end lost 0 bases, and 9 bases lay between the germline ends. In germline, CDR1 is SEHNR, CDR2 FQNEAQ (reference sequence). The CDR3 extends over 15 amino acids. In DNA, the CDR3 is TGTGCCAGCAGCTTAGAGCGGCGGAACCAAGAGACCCAGTACTTC. Translated: CASSLERRNQETQYF.

DNA of the CDR3: TGCGCCAGCAGCCAGGATACGACAGCGAACGGGGAGCTGTTTTTT. It is translated as CASSQDTTANGELFF. The V call is TRBV4-1, the J call TRBJ2-2; D may be TRBD1 (5 bases). This CDR3 comprises 15 residues. Germline-derived CDR1 and CDR2 are MGHRA and YSYEKL. V shed 3 bases and J shed 7 bases, with 15 bases lying between them.

This clonotype has a count of ten or more. The chain uses TRBV12-3 or TRBV12-4 and TRBJ2-7; TRBD2 aligns across 7 bases. The V and J ends lost 10 bases and 5 bases, in that order; junction bases with no gene match: 8. CDR3 size: 12 residues. This CDR3 reads CATSGGLNEQYF. The CDR3 DNA sequence: TGTGCCACCTCGGGGGGATTAAACGAGCAGTACTTC.

This clonotype was picked up many times. This chain uses TRBV28 with TRBJ1-5; D possibly corresponds to TRBD1 (6 bases). The CDR3 length is 17 residues. V was trimmed by 2 bases and J by 2 bases, leaving 16 bases between them. Germline CDR1 is MDHEN and CDR2 is SYDVKM. The CDR3 spells CASSLTGGARGNQPQHF. The CDR3 coding sequence is TGTGCCAGCAGTTTAACGGGGGGGGCGCGGGGCAATCAGCCCCAGCATTTT.

This clonotype was detected ten times or more. The rearrangement uses TRBV2 and TRBJ1-1; D gene uncertain. The CDR3 consists of 10 residues. Trimming left V 10 bases short and J 4 bases short, with 7 bases between. Germline CDR1 is SNHLY and CDR2 is FYNNEI. CDR3 DNA sequence: TGTGCCATGAGGCGCACTGAAGCTTTCTTT. This gives the protein CAMRRTEAFF.

This clonotype was observed many times. The rearrangement uses TRBV28 and TRBJ1-2, with 7 bases aligning to TRBD1. In germline, CDR1 is MDHEN, CDR2 SYDVKM. V dropped 5 bases and J dropped 4; count of bases not matched to a gene: 13. The CDR3 totals 16 residues. CDR3 protein: CASSTPGARGTYGYTF. For the CDR3, the DNA is TGTGCCAGCAGTACCCCGGGGGCCAGGGGGACCTATGGCTACACCTTC.

This clonotype was seen ten or more times. This chain joins TRBV24-1 and TRBJ2-5, with D maybe TRBD2 (7 bases). CDR1 is KGHDR and CDR2 is SFDVKD in the germline V gene. The CDR3 length is 14 residues. V was cut by 4 bases and J by 5 bases, with 13 bases left in between. CDR3: CATSENGGRETQYF. As DNA, the CDR3 is TGTGCCACCAGTGAAAACGGGGGGCGCGAGACCCAGTACTTC.

The chain is built from TRBV12-3 or TRBV12-4 and TRBJ2-7; 7 positions agree with TRBD1. The CDR3 spans 14 residues. Trimming took 5 bases from V and 5 from J; bases not matched to a gene: 9. CDR3 amino acids: CASSPATGINEQYF. In nucleotides, the CDR3 is TGTGCCAGCAGTCCCGCGACAGGGATCAACGAGCAGTACTTC.

This clonotype was found a few times. This chain uses TRBV29-1 with TRBJ1-3; D not certain. The length of the CDR3 is 13 residues. Looked up from germline, CDR1 is SQVTM and CDR2 is ANQGSEA. V lost 6 bases and J 0 bases, leaving 9 bases between the germline ends. CDR3 sequence reads: CSVGLSSGNTIYF. The CDR3 DNA reads as TGCAGCGTAGGACTTAGCTCTGGAAACACCATATATTTT.

Note on this clonotype: Being one base from a much bigger clone, this may be a read error. This chain links TRBV4-1 with TRBJ1-1; D may be TRBD1 (5 bases). This CDR3 is 14 amino acids long. CDR1 and CDR2 (germline): MGHRA, YSYEKL. CDR3 sequence reads: CASGGVLGNTEACF. Here the CDR3 DNA reads TGCGCCAGCGGGGGGGTCCTGGGGAACACTGAAGCTTGCTTT.

This clonotype was detected ten times or more. This chain connects TRBV5-1 to TRBJ1-1, with D possibly matching TRBD1 (5 bases). The CDR3 loop spans 13 amino acids. The V end lost 4 bases, the J end lost 4 bases, and 11 bases lay between the germline ends. The germline V gene has CDR1 SGHRS and CDR2 YFSETQ. The DNA of the CDR3 is TGCGCCAGCAGCCCCTACACAGGCACTGAAGCTTTCTTT. Residues: CASSPYTGTEAFF.

This clonotype came up many times. This rearrangement joins TRBV4-1 to TRBJ1-2; the D is unclear. Germline lookup yields CDR1 MGHRA and CDR2 YSYEKL. V was pared by 4 bases and J by 6 bases, with 21 bases between. The CDR3 is 16 amino acids. The CDR3 reads CASSLRGSRRVDGYTF. The DNA for the CDR3 is TGCGCCAGCAGCCTAAGAGGGTCGCGGCGGGTTGATGGCTACACCTTC.

This clonotype has more than one count but fewer than ten. The CDR3 sequence is CASSLSQGGSGEAFF. The CDR3 DNA reads as TGTGCCAGCAGTTTATCACAGGGGGGGTCGGGTGAAGCTTTCTTT. The chain joins TRBV27 to TRBJ1-1; 8 nucleotides agree with TRBD1. Germline trimming cut 0 bases from V and 7 bases from J; bases unmatched to any gene: 7. The germline V gene encodes CDR1 MNHEY and CDR2 SMNVEV (reference sequence). The CDR3 consists of 15 residues.

This clonotype was detected ten times or more. The chain links TRBV12-3 or TRBV12-4 to TRBJ1-6; perhaps TRBD1 as D (5 bases). The V gene lost 6 bases and the J gene lost 8 bases, with 14 bases spanning the gap. The length of the CDR3 is 14 residues. In nucleotides, the CDR3 is TGTGCCAGCAGCCTAGGGGAATTGGATTCACCCCTCCACTTT. Translated, it gives CASSLGELDSPLHF.

The gene calls are TRBV29-1 and TRBJ2-7; D is undetermined. Trimming shortened V by 6 bases and J by 4 bases, and 10 bases separated the two germline ends. Per the germline V gene, CDR1 is SQVTM and CDR2 is ANQGSEA. The CDR3 consists of 11 residues. The CDR3 DNA follows: TGCAGCGTAAGGGCCGGATACGAGCAGTACTTC. Translation gives CSVRAGYEQYF.

This clonotype has a handful of counts. J is TRBJ2-7 and V is TRBV2; 9 bases agree with TRBD1. CDR1 SNHLY and CDR2 FYNNEI come from the germline V gene. The CDR3 is 14 amino acids. The junction had 12 bases not matched to a gene; V was cut back by 11 bases and J by 4 bases. This CDR3 reads CAGGMGQGPYEQYF. The CDR3 nucleotides are TGTGCCGGAGGTATGGGACAGGGTCCGTACGAGCAGTACTTC.

This clonotype was counted many times. The rearrangement joins TRBV2 to TRBJ2-5; TRBD2 might be the D (7 bases). Trimming left V 7 bases short and J 8 bases short, with 17 bases between. The germline V gene has CDR1 SNHLY and CDR2 FYNNEI. The CDR3 sequence is 13 residues long. In nucleotides, the CDR3 is TGTGCCAGCACCGTCGGGGGGCCAGGAACCCAGTACTTC. Protein product: CASTVGGPGTQYF.

In this sample, this clonotype turned up many times. J is TRBJ2-7 and V is TRBV28, with D uncertain. The germline gives CDR1 MDHEN, CDR2 SYDVKM. V dropped 4 bases and J dropped 3 bases, with 16 bases sitting between them. The CDR3 consists of 15 residues. CDR3: CASSSPYDGYYEQYF. DNA for the CDR3: TGTGCCAGCAGTTCCCCCTACGACGGATACTACGAGCAGTACTTC. Full variable domain (outside the CDR3, taken from reference TRBV28 and TRBJ2-7): DVKVTQSSRYLVKRTGEKVFLECVQDMDHENMFWYRQDPGLGLRLIYFSYDVKMKEKGDIPEGYSVSREKKERFSLILESASTNQTSMYLCASSSPYDGYYEQYFGPGTRLTVT.

This clonotype was picked up a small number of times. The J gene is TRBJ1-2, the V gene TRBV9; D uncertain. The CDR3 is 15 residues long. In germline, CDR1 is SGDLS, CDR2 YYNGEE. The germline V and J ends were trimmed by 0 bases and 8 bases, with 17 bases remaining between them. The CDR3 nucleotides read TGTGCCAGCAGCGTAGCTAGCAGTACGAGCTTAGGCTACACCTTC. The encoded protein is CASSVASSTSLGYTF. Using reference TRBV9 and TRBJ1-2 for the parts outside the CDR3, the full variable domain is DSGVTQTPKHLITATGQRVTLRCSPRSGDLSVYWYQQSLDQGLQFLIQYYNGEERAKGNILERFSAQQFPDLHSELNLSSLELGDSALYFCASSVASSTSLGYTFGSGTRLTVV.

This chain links TRBV5-5 with TRBJ1-2; D is perhaps TRBD1 (5 bases). Germline CDR1 SGHKS, CDR2 YYEKEE (reference sequence). The CDR3 has 14 amino acids. V gave up 4 bases and J gave up 2 bases, with 12 bases separating them. The CDR3 spells CASSMGTLNYGYTF. DNA of the CDR3: TGTGCCAGCAGCATGGGGACCCTAAACTATGGCTACACCTTC.

This clonotype was seen ten or more times. The chain joins TRBV6-1 to TRBJ1-2, with D possibly TRBD1 on 5 matching bases. The CDR3 sequence is 15 residues long. Germline V gene lookup returns CDR1 MNHNS and CDR2 SASEGT. The germline V and J ends were trimmed by 6 bases and 5 bases, with 19 bases remaining between them. The CDR3 coding sequence is TGTGCCAGCAGCGGGCAGGGCGAAGGCCCTTATGGCTACACCTTC. This encodes CASSGQGEGPYGYTF.

The V gene is TRBV9, the J gene TRBJ1-1; no firm D call. V lost 0 bases and J 4 bases, leaving 10 bases between the germline ends. The CDR3 spans 14 residues. Germline CDR1 is SGDLS and CDR2 is YYNGEE. The CDR3 sequence: CASSVDPSRTEAFF. In DNA, the CDR3 is TGTGCCAGCAGCGTAGATCCCTCGCGCACTGAAGCTTTCTTT.